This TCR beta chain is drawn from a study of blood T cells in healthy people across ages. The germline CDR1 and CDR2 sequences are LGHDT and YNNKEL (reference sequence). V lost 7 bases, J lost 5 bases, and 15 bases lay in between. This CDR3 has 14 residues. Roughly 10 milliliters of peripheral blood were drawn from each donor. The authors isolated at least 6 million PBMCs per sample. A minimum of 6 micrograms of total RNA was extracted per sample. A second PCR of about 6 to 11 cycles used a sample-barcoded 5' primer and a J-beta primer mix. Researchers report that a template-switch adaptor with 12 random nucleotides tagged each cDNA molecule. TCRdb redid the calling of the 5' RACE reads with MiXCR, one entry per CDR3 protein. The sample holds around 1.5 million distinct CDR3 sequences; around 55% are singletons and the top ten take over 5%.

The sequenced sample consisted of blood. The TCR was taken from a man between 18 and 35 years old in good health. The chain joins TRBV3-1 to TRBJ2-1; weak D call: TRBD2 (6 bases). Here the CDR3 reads CASTGLPANNEQFF. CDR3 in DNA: TGTGCCAGCACTGGACTACCAGCAAACAATGAGCAGTTCTTC.